These 5 T cell receptor beta chains were all obtained from the same sample, sequenced in a study of CD8+CD57+ T cells in acquired aplastic anemia. Profiling of TCR beta VDJ combinations and CDR3 sequences used genomic DNA as template. Each CDR3 protein is one row after TCRdb ran MiXCR on the reads. The sample lists 150,000 or so distinct CDR3 sequences; roughly 43% were seen once. Flow cytometry had shown expanded CD8+CD57+ cells in the patients chosen for sequencing. Source material: sorted CD4+, CD8+, or CD8+CD57+ T cells (not recorded which) from PBMCs. The receptors were sampled from a human donor with aplastic anemia.

A single count supports this clonotype. This may be a read error, as it is one base from a much larger clone. As the CDR3 is not closed by the conserved phenylalanine or tryptophan, this likely results from a read error. Here the CDR3 reads CASSPHRDLSFSEAFL. The DNA of the CDR3 is TGTGCCAGCAGTCCACACCGGGACCTGAGTTTCTCTGAAGCTTTCTTG. The chain links TRBV12-3 or TRBV12-4 to TRBJ1-1; D is possibly TRBD1 (5 bases). Deletions cut 5 bases from V and 6 bases from J, with 22 bases between. The CDR3 is 16 amino acids.

This chain links TRBV7-8 with TRBJ1-2, with D perhaps matching TRBD1 (6 bases). The CDR3 sequence is 12 residues long. Between the trimmed V and J ends, which lost 5 bases and 7 bases, there was a span of 11 bases. Germline V CDR1 and CDR2: SGHVS, FQNEAQ. CDR3 region: CASSKDSGGYTF. DNA for the CDR3: TGTGCCAGCAGCAAGGACAGTGGTGGCTACACCTTC.

A note on this clonotype: Compared with germline, one end of the junction differs, possibly owing to a read error. The V and J genes are TRBV11-2 and TRBJ2-1; 9 nucleotides agree with TRBD2. CDR3 length: 15 residues. Per germline, CDR1 SGHAT and CDR2 FQNNGV. For the CDR3, the DNA is TGTGCCTGCAGCACCCAGACTAGCGGATACAATGAGCAGTTCTTC. It yields the protein CACSTQTSGYNEQFF.

This clonotype has a count of ten or more. The chain is built from TRBV2 and TRBJ1-4; no clear D gene. V was clipped by 2 bases and J by 8 bases, with 6 bases between them. Germline V gene sequence: CDR1 SNHLY, CDR2 FYNNEI. The CDR3 is 12 residues long. The CDR3 DNA follows: TGTGCCAGCAGTGAAACAGAAGAAAAACTGTTTTTT. Protein: CASSETEEKLFF.

CDR3 coding DNA: TGTGCCAGCAGTGAGGGGACAGGGGGTAGGTCACCCCTCCACTTT. Encoded protein: CASSEGTGGRSPLHF. The rearrangement uses TRBV2 and TRBJ1-6; 11 bases map to TRBD1. The CDR3 spans 15 residues. CDR1 is SNHLY, CDR2 FYNNEI, per germline. Losses at the gene ends were 3 bases for V and 10 bases for J; bases not matched to a gene: 5.